These 19 T cell receptor beta chains were sequenced from one sample in a study of blood T cell repertoires in COVID-19. Sequencing was performed with immunoSEQ multiplex PCR; in TCRdb, only in-frame clones are kept and a portion is missing. The sample lists about 360,000 clones, around nine tenths occurring once. The specimen was peripheral blood. These receptors originate from a human donor in a cohort sampled during active COVID-19.

The chain has TRBV11-2 and TRBJ1-1; possibly TRBD1 for D (5 bases). Per germline, CDR1 SGHAT and CDR2 FQNNGV. The CDR3 has 13 residues. The ends were cut back, 5 bases at V and 4 bases at J, with 11 bases in the middle. CDR3 in amino acids: CASSPFQGTEAFF. The CDR3 nucleotides are TGTGCCAGCAGCCCGTTTCAGGGCACTGAAGCTTTCTTT. Filled out from reference TRBV11-2 and TRBJ1-1, the complete variable domain reads EAGVAQSPRYKIIEKRQSVAFWCNPISGHATLYWYQQILGQGPKLLIQFQNNGVVDDSQLPKDRFSAERLKGVDSTLKIQPAKLEDSAVYLCASSPFQGTEAFFGQGTRLTVV.

The J gene is TRBJ2-3, the V gene TRBV7-8, with D unclear. The CDR3 runs to 13 residues. V was shortened by 4 bases and J by 5 bases, with 10 bases between the two germline ends. CDR1 is SGHVS and CDR2 is FQNEAQ in the germline V gene. The CDR3 reads CASSSQRQDTQYF. CDR3 bases: TGTGCCAGCAGCTCCCAGCGCCAAGATACGCAGTATTTT. The full variable domain, with the rest looked up from reference TRBV7-8 and TRBJ2-3, is GAGVSQSPRYKVAKRGQDVALRCDPISGHVSLFWYQQALGQGPEFLTYFQNEAQLDKSGLPSDRFFAERPEGSVSTLKIQRTQQEDSAVYLCASSSQRQDTQYFGPGTRLTVL.

V and J are TRBV4-1 and TRBJ1-2; perhaps TRBD1 as D (6 bases). The CDR3 runs to 14 residues. V was shortened by 4 bases and J by 4 bases, with 13 bases between the two germline ends. Germline V gene sequence: CDR1 MGHRA, CDR2 YSYEKL. This CDR3 is CASSPIPDSYGYTF. The CDR3 region has the DNA TGCGCCAGCAGCCCAATTCCGGACAGCTATGGCTACACCTTC.

This clone has only one observation. The chain uses TRBV24-1 and TRBJ1-4; 10 positions agree with TRBD1. The CDR3 is 15 residues long. The trim removed 3 bases at V and 5 bases at J, leaving 2 bases unmatched. Per the germline V gene, CDR1 is KGHDR and CDR2 is SFDVKD. The DNA for the CDR3 is TGTGCCACCAGTGATCCGGGACAGGGGAATGAAAAACTGTTTTTT. This encodes CATSDPGQGNEKLFF.

The V call is TRBV4-2, the J call TRBJ2-7, with D perhaps matching TRBD2 (5 bases). The CDR3 has 17 amino acids. Trimming pared 1 base from V and 2 bases from J, leaving 18 bases between. The germline V gene has CDR1 LGHNA and CDR2 YNFKEQ. The CDR3 DNA reads as TGTGCCAGCAGCCAAGGTAGCATGGCGGGTGGGCCCTACGAGCAGTACTTC. Protein sequence: CASSQGSMAGGPYEQYF.

Points on this clone: The same CDR3 arises from other DNA sequences in this sample as well. The rearrangement uses TRBV5-1 and TRBJ2-7; 11 nucleotides line up with TRBD2. In germline, CDR1 is SGHRS, CDR2 YFSETQ. Trimming cost V 3 bases and J 4 bases; bases outside gene matches: 3. The CDR3 spans 14 residues. CDR3 DNA sequence: TGCGCCAGCAGCTCAGGGACTAGCGGTTACGAGCAGTACTTC. This translates into CASSSGTSGYEQYF.

The V call is TRBV7-3, the J call TRBJ2-1; maybe TRBD2 (5 bases). The germline gives CDR1 SGHTA, CDR2 FQGTGA. The length of the CDR3 is 13 residues. V shed 5 bases and J shed 9 bases, with 14 bases lying between them. CDR3 region: CASSLFSDAEQFF. The CDR3 DNA reads TGTGCCAGCAGCCTATTTAGCGACGCTGAGCAGTTCTTC.

CDR3 nucleotide sequence: TGTGCCAGCAGTAAAACAGCGGTCTCTGGAAACACCATATATTTT. It specifies CASSKTAVSGNTIYF. The V gene is TRBV6-5, the J gene TRBJ1-3, with D hard to call. The CDR3 sequence is 15 residues long. The ends were cut back, 5 bases at V and 0 bases at J, with 11 bases in the middle. Germline V CDR1 and CDR2: MNHEY, SVGAGI.

V and J are TRBV4-2 and TRBJ1-5; TRBD1 is a possible D gene (5 bases). There are 16 residues in the CDR3. The V end lost 2 bases, the J end lost 5 bases, and 16 bases lay between the germline ends. From germline, CDR1 is LGHNA and CDR2 YNFKEQ. CDR3 region: CASSQPGRGTYQPQHF. The DNA of the CDR3 is TGTGCCAGCAGCCAACCAGGACGGGGGACGTATCAGCCCCAGCATTTT.

Here the CDR3 reads CASSIWLLAGDTDTQYF. The CDR3 DNA follows: TGTGCCAGTAGTATCTGGTTGTTAGCGGGGGACACAGATACGCAGTATTTT. V and J are TRBV19 and TRBJ2-3, with TRBD2 identical over 9 bases. There are 17 residues in the CDR3. The trim removed 3 bases at V and 2 bases at J, leaving 9 bases unmatched. CDR1 is LNHDA and CDR2 is SQIVND in the germline V gene (reference sequence).

This chain links TRBV5-4 with TRBJ1-2, with no clear D. CDR1 is SGHNT, CDR2 YYREEE, per germline (reference sequence). Trimming left V 3 bases short and J 10 bases short, with 19 bases between. The CDR3 length is 14 residues. The CDR3 bases are TGTGCCAGCAGCTCGAGAGTTTCAAGGGAGGACTACACCTTC. Encoded protein: CASSSRVSREDYTF.

The genes are TRBV6-5 and TRBJ2-7; the match to TRBD2 covers 7 bases. Germline trimming cut 6 bases from V and 0 bases from J; bases unmatched to any gene: 5. This CDR3 has 14 amino acids. The V gene's germline CDR1 is MNHEY and CDR2 SVGAGI. In nucleotides, the CDR3 is TGTGCCAGCAGGACCGGGACTACCTCCTACGAGCAGTACTTC. Translation gives CASRTGTTSYEQYF.

The chain carries TRBV7-6 and TRBJ2-1; D perhaps matches TRBD2 (6 bases). The CDR3 covers 15 residues. V was clipped by 4 bases and J by 9 bases, with 19 bases between them. CDR1 and CDR2 (germline): SGHVS, FNYEAQ. The CDR3 nucleotides are TGTGCCAGCAGCTCGCGGCTAGCGTGGTCCCGTGAGCAGTTCTTC. Amino acids: CASSSRLAWSREQFF.

The chain has TRBV7-2 and TRBJ1-2, with 7 positions matching TRBD1. Germline V lookup: CDR1 SGHTA, CDR2 FQGNSA. The CDR3 loop spans 15 amino acids. Unmatched junction bases numbered 9, after V lost 4 bases and J lost 4 bases. CDR3 in amino acids: CASSSRGQARYGYTF. DNA for the CDR3: TGTGCCAGCAGCTCCCGAGGACAGGCCCGCTATGGCTACACCTTC.

This clone was found many times. The chain has TRBV25-1 and TRBJ2-1; maybe TRBD1 (6 bases). Germline CDR1 and CDR2: MGHDK and SYGVNS. The CDR3 has 16 amino acids. V lost 8 bases to trimming and J lost 0 bases, with 17 bases between them. CDR3 residues: CASVPPGASSYNEQFF. DNA of the CDR3: TGTGCCAGCGTACCCCCAGGGGCGTCCTCCTACAATGAGCAGTTCTTC.

The gene calls are TRBV5-1 and TRBJ1-6; 8 nucleotides agree with TRBD1. CDR3 length: 14 amino acids. Germline lookup yields CDR1 SGHRS and CDR2 YFSETQ. The junction had 3 bases not matched to a gene; V was cut back by 0 bases and J by 10 bases. The CDR3 DNA sequence: TGCGCCAGCAGCTTGGGCCCAGGGGGCTCACCCCTCCACTTT. Translation: CASSLGPGGSPLHF.

This chain uses TRBV5-5 with TRBJ1-6; D gene ambiguous. V lost 1 base and J 8 bases, leaving 13 bases between the germline ends. This CDR3 is built from 15 residues. CDR1 and CDR2 from the germline V gene are SGHKS and YYEKEE (reference sequence). The CDR3 nucleotides are TGTGCCAGCAGCTTGAGGTTCCGGGTCGATTCACCCCTCCACTTT. Its translation: CASSLRFRVDSPLHF.

This clone was recorded once. This chain's CDR3 is CASRTSGSPGEQYF. The CDR3 DNA follows: TGTGCCAGCCGAACTAGCGGTTCCCCGGGGGAGCAGTACTTC. This chain connects TRBV11-1 to TRBJ2-7; 8 bases map to TRBD2. The CDR3 has 14 amino acids. Germline V CDR1 and CDR2: SGHAT, FQDESV (reference sequence). J was trimmed by 7 bases and V by 8 bases; bases with no gene match: 13.

The chain joins TRBV28 to TRBJ1-1, with 8 bases identical to TRBD1. Germline loops: CDR1 MDHEN, CDR2 SYDVKM. The CDR3 has 12 residues. After removal of 10 bases from V and 6 bases from J, the junction contained 7 bases not matched to a gene. The CDR3 is CATTGVLPEAFF. CDR3 nucleotide sequence: TGTGCCACGACAGGGGTCTTACCTGAAGCTTTCTTT.